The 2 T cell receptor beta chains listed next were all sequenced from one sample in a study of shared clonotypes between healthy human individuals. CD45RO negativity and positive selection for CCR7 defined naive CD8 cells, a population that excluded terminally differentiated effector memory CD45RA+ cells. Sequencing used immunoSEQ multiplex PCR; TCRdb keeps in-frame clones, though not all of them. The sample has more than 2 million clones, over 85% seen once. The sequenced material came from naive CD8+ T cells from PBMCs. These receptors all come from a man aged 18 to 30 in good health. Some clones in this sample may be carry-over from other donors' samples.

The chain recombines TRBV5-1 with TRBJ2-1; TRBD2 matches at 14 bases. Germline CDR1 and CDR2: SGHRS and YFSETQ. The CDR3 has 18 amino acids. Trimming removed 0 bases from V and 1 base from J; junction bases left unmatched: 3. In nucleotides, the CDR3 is TGCGCCAGCAGCTTGGTGGGACTAGCGGGAGCTTCCTACAATGAGCAGTTCTTC. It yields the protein CASSLVGLAGASYNEQFF.

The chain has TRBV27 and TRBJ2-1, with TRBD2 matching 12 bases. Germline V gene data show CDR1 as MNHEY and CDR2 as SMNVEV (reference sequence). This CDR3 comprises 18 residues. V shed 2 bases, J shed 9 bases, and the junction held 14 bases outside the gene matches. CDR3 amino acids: CASSLILAGGPPDSEQFF. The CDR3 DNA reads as TGTGCCAGCAGTTTAATTCTAGCGGGAGGGCCTCCAGACAGTGAGCAGTTCTTC.